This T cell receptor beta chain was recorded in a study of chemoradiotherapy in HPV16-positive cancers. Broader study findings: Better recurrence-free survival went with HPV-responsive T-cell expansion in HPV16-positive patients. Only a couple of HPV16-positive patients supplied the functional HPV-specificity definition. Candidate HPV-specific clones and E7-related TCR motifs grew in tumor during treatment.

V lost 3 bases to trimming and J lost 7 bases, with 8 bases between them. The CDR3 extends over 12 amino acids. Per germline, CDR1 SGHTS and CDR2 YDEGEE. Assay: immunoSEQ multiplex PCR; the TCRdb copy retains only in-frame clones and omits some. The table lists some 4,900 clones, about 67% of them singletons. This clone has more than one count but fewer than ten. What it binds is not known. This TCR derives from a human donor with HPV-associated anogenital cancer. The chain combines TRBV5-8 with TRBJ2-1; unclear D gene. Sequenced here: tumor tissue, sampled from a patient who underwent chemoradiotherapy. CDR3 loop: CASSSLINEQFF. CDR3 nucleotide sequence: TGTGCCAGCAGCTCGCTGATAAATGAGCAGTTCTTC.